This T cell receptor beta chain was observed in a study of blood T cell repertoires in COVID-19. This CDR3 has 16 amino acids. Germline lookup yields CDR1 LGHDT and CDR2 YNNKEL (reference sequence). Trimming removed 1 base at V and 0 bases at J, with 12 bases between. Authors' methods: By means of reference gene primer amplification, nucleated cell counts were estimated. Here immunoSEQ multiplex PCR was the method, and the copy in TCRdb shows in-frame clones only, minus some. V, J and clone size are those of that table, while D and trimming were read from the DNA. This repertoire shows approximately 410,000 clones, roughly 90% found once; its top ten account for 1.4%.

This receptor was taken from a young woman with active or convalescent COVID-19. The gene calls are TRBV3-1 (or the pseudogene TRBV3-2) and TRBJ1-2; tentative D call: TRBD1 (5 bases). Source material: peripheral blood. CDR3 protein: CASSQVSDRPNYGYTF. The CDR3 nucleotides read TGTGCCAGCAGCCAAGTATCCGACAGACCTAACTATGGCTACACCTTC.